This T cell receptor beta chain came from a study of vaccination and CD4 T cells after COVID-19. At the level of the study: Post-COVID draws followed diagnosis by a median roughly 93 days (range 35 to 161). The control cultures got either a CEFX pool, an HIV-1 Nef pool, or no peptide at all.

The Oncomine TCR Beta short-read assay generated sequence data from the DNA of cultured CD4+ T cells. Each CDR3 protein gets one entry after TCRdb re-called the PCR reads with MiXCR. The table lists over 12,000 distinct CDR3 sequences, about 33% of them singletons, with 10% in the top ten. This clonotype showed up just a few times. Its target is not known. Noted treatment: approximately 10-day PBMC culture with coronavirus spike peptide pools or control peptides (ViraFEST assay). Positive SARS-CoV-2 PCR tests in convalescent patients dated from March to December 2020, pre-Alpha, Beta and Delta. Cultures got half-medium changes with IL-2 on days 3 and 7. The sample here was CD4+ T cells from blood, cultured in vitro, taken after SARS-CoV-2 vaccination. The TCR sequence derives from a human donor who had recovered from COVID-19.

The CDR3 loop reads CSVRDRVHYEQYF. The CDR3 nucleotides are TGCAGTGTTCGGGACAGGGTTCACTACGAGCAGTACTTC. The rearrangement links TRBV20-1 to TRBJ2-7, with 9 bases lining up with TRBD1. The CDR3 extends over 13 amino acids. CDR1 is DFQATT, CDR2 SNEGSKA, per germline (reference sequence). The V segment lost 7 bases and the J segment 3 bases; nucleotides outside the gene matches: 7.